The 13 T cell receptor beta chains presented below share a single source sample, sequenced in a study of T-cell memory formation after mild COVID-19. TCRdb re-derived calls from the 5' RACE reads in MiXCR, one entry per CDR3 protein. The sample consists of 65,000 to 90,000 distinct CDR3 sequences, about 15% of them appearing once. The sequenced sample was PBMCs or a T cell subset sorted from them (not recorded which). The receptors shown here come from an adult woman who had mild COVID-19 (a few samples of this study predate the infection). Cell type and time point are not known.

The chain combines TRBV20-1 with TRBJ2-7, with 8 bases that match TRBD1. V shed 6 bases, J shed 3 bases, and the junction held 13 bases outside the gene matches. In germline, CDR1 is DFQATT, CDR2 SNEGSKA (reference sequence). The CDR3 is made up of 15 amino acids. The CDR3 loop reads CSAGGGQAPNYEQYF. Written as DNA, the CDR3 is TGCAGTGCCGGAGGGGGACAGGCCCCTAACTACGAGCAGTACTTC.

This clonotype showed up just a few times. The gene calls are TRBV29-1 and TRBJ1-2; D uncertain. In germline, CDR1 is SQVTM, CDR2 ANQGSEA. With 0 bases removed from V and 8 bases from J, the gap between germline ends came to 13 bases. CDR3 length: 13 residues. CDR3: CSVEDHGPVGYTF. CDR3 nucleotides: TGCAGCGTTGAAGATCACGGACCGGTCGGCTACACCTTC.

This clonotype showed up just a few times. The chain recombines TRBV4-2 with TRBJ2-1; TRBD2 agrees at 13 bases. V was clipped by 4 bases and J by 5 bases; unmatched bases: 14. The CDR3 is 19 residues long. CDR1 and CDR2 from the germline V gene are LGHNA and YNFKEQ. CDR3 sequence reads: CASSPDMYIGLAGDNEQFF. DNA for the CDR3: TGTGCCAGCAGCCCAGACATGTATATCGGACTAGCGGGGGACAATGAGCAGTTCTTC.

The chain is built from TRBV19 and TRBJ1-1; D gene unclear. From germline, CDR1 is LNHDA and CDR2 SQIVND (reference sequence). The CDR3 covers 15 residues. Trimming pared 6 bases from V and 2 bases from J, leaving 16 bases between. Here the CDR3 reads CASSYGLGSNTEAFF. In nucleotides, the CDR3 is TGTGCCAGTAGCTATGGCCTTGGCAGCAACACTGAAGCTTTCTTT.

This clonotype was observed a handful of times. The CDR3 nucleotides are TGTGCCTGGAGTCCGACAGGGCGCAACGAGCAGTACTTC. Residues: CAWSPTGRNEQYF. The chain combines TRBV30 with TRBJ2-7, with 7 bases fitting TRBD1. J lost 5 bases, V lost 2 bases, and 6 bases had no gene match. The length of the CDR3 is 13 residues. CDR1 and CDR2 from the germline V gene are GTSNPN and SVGIG (reference sequence).

This clonotype was detected a few times. The chain employs TRBV5-4 and TRBJ1-6, with 11 bases matching TRBD1. The CDR3 runs to 15 residues. From germline, CDR1 is SGHNT and CDR2 YYREEE (reference sequence). The J segment lost 6 bases and the V segment lost 4 bases, leaving 3 bases of the junction unmatched. This CDR3 reads CASSAGTGGNSPLHF. For the CDR3, the DNA is TGTGCCAGCAGCGCCGGGACAGGGGGTAATTCACCCCTCCACTTT.

This clonotype was picked up a small number of times. V is TRBV4-1 and J is TRBJ1-5, with D unclear. The CDR3 covers 14 residues. The V gene's germline CDR1 is MGHRA and CDR2 YSYEKL. The V gene lost 1 base and the J gene lost 7 bases, with 11 bases spanning the gap. The CDR3 here is CASSQVGIGQPQHF. DNA for the CDR3: TGCGCCAGCAGCCAAGTCGGCATCGGCCAGCCCCAGCATTTT.

This chain uses TRBV27 with TRBJ2-3, with TRBD2 matching 10 bases. The V segment lost 6 bases and the J segment 2 bases; nucleotides outside the gene matches: 5. The CDR3 contains 15 residues. Germline assignment: CDR1 MNHEY and CDR2 SMNVEV (reference sequence). The CDR3 protein is CASRPLAGATDTQYF. The CDR3 coding sequence is TGTGCCAGCAGGCCCCTAGCGGGGGCCACAGATACGCAGTATTTT.

The chain joins TRBV5-6 to TRBJ2-7; D is possibly TRBD2 (6 bases). The V end lost 6 bases, the J end lost 0 bases, and 16 bases lay between the germline ends. This CDR3 is 15 amino acids long. CDR1 is SGHDT and CDR2 is YYEEEE in the germline V gene. CDR3 sequence reads: CASTRYRGNSYEQYF. Here the CDR3 DNA reads TGTGCCAGCACCCGATATCGGGGGAACTCCTACGAGCAGTACTTC.

This chain joins TRBV24-1 and TRBJ2-5; D may be TRBD1 or TRBD2 (5 bases each). Trimming stripped 3 bases from V and 2 bases from J, with 15 bases between. Germline CDR1 KGHDR, CDR2 SFDVKD. The CDR3 has 16 amino acids. CDR3 region: CATSDRDGLDQETQYF. CDR3 nucleotides: TGTGCCACCAGTGATCGGGACGGTCTCGATCAAGAGACCCAGTACTTC.

This clonotype has more than one count but fewer than ten. The V call is TRBV5-1, the J call TRBJ2-5, with 13 bases that match TRBD2. The CDR3 consists of 15 residues. The junction had 4 bases not matched to a gene; V was cut back by 5 bases and J by 3 bases. CDR1 is SGHRS and CDR2 is YFSETQ in the germline V gene. CDR3 nucleotides: TGCGCCAGCAGGACTGGACTAGCGGGGGAAGAGACCCAGTACTTC. Its protein is CASRTGLAGEETQYF.

The chain couples TRBV6-5 to TRBJ2-1; TRBD1 matches 12 bases. V lost 2 bases, J lost 4 bases, and 3 bases stayed unmatched. In germline, CDR1 is MNHEY, CDR2 SVGAGI. The CDR3 totals 16 residues. CDR3 region: CASSYEGQGAYNEQFF. CDR3 sequence (DNA): TGTGCCAGCAGTTACGAGGGACAGGGGGCGTACAATGAGCAGTTCTTC.

V and J are TRBV5-1 and TRBJ1-2; 11 nucleotides align to TRBD1. V lost 4 bases and J lost 7; bases outside the gene matches: 6. The germline V gene encodes CDR1 SGHRS and CDR2 YFSETQ. The CDR3 length is 14 residues. The DNA of the CDR3 is TGCGCCAGCAGCCCAGGACAGGGGGCACCTGGCTACACCTTC. Encoded protein: CASSPGQGAPGYTF.